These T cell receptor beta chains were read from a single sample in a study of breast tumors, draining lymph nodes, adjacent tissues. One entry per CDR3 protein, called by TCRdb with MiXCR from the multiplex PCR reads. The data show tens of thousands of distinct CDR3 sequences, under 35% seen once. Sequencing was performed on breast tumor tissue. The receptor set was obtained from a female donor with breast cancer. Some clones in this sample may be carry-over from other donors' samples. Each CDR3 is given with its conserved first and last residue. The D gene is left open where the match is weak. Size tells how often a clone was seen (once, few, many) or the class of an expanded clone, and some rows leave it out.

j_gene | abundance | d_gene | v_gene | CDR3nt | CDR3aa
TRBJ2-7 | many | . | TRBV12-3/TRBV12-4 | TGTGCCAGCAGTGGGGGCCACTACGAGCAGTACTTC | CASSGGHYEQYF
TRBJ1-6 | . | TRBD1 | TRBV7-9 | TGTGCCAGACGGCCGGGACAGGGGGATTCACCCCTCCACTTT | CARRPGQGDSPLHF
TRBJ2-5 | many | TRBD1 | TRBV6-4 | TGTGCCAGCAGTGATACCGGGACAGGGGGGCCCATCCAAGAGACCCAGTACTTC | CASSDTGTGGPIQETQYF
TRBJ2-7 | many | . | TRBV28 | TGTGCCAGCAGTTTGGCAGGAGTCGACTCCTACGAGCAGTACTTC | CASSLAGVDSYEQYF
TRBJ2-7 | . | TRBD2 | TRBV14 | TGTGCCAGCAGCCAAGCGATGACGGGAGGGCATTACGAGCAGTACTTC | CASSQAMTGGHYEQYF
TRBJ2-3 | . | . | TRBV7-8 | TGTGCCAGCAGCTTACAAGGGGCAGATACGCAGTATTTT | CASSLQGADTQYF
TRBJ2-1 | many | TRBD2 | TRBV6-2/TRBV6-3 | TGTGCCAGCAGTTACTCGGCTAGCGGGATTAGGAATGAGCAGTTCTTC | CASSYSASGIRNEQFF
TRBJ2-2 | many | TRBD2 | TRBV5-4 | TGTGCCAGCAGCCCGGAAGCGGGAGGATATTCCGGGGAGCTGTTTTTT | CASSPEAGGYSGELFF
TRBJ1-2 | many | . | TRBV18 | TGTGCCAGCTCACTAACATCCTATGGCTACACCTTC | CASSLTSYGYTF
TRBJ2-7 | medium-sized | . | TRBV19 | TGTGCCAGTAGTATCAACAGTCACTACGAGCAGTACTTC | CASSINSHYEQYF
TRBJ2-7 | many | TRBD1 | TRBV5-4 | TGTGCCAGCAGCTTGTTGCTCGGGACAGCCTACGAGCAGTACTTC | CASSLLLGTAYEQYF
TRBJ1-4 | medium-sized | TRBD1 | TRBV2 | TGTGCCAGCAGTGAAGGGGACAGGGGGCTAACTAATGAAAAACTGTTTTTT | CASSEGDRGLTNEKLFF
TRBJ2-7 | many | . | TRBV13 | TGTGCCAGCAGCTTGGGTGGGAGGCTATTCTCCTACGAGCAGTACTTC | CASSLGGRLFSYEQYF
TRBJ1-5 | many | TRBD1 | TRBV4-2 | TGTGCCAGCAGCCAAGACGACAGGGGGCCAGGTCAGCCCCAGCATTTT | CASSQDDRGPGQPQHF
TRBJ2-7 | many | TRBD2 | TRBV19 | TGTGCCAGTAGTATCGGACTAGCGGGCCTTAGCTCCTACGAGCAGTACTTC | CASSIGLAGLSSYEQYF
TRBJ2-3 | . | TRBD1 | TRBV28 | TGTGCCAGCAGTTTCGACAGGGTTAGGGGCACAGATACGCAGTATTTT | CASSFDRVRGTDTQYF
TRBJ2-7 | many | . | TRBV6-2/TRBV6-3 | TGTGCCAGCAGCCAGGGGAAAAGGGAGCAGTACTTC | CASSQGKREQYF
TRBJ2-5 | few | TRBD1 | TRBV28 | TGTGCCAGCAGCGACTCGACAGGGCGAGAGACCCAGTACTTC | CASSDSTGRETQYF
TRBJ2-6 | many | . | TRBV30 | TGTGCCTGGGCCCTGGGCCACTCTCCCATATCTGGGGCCAACGTCCTGACTTTC | CAWALGHSPISGANVLTF
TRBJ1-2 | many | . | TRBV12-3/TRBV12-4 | TGTGCCAGCAGTTTAGCGCTTTGGGCAGGGACTTTCTATGGCTACACCTTC | CASSLALWAGTFYGYTF
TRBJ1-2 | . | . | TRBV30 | TGTGCCTGGAGTCGTTTAGGGGGAGAGACCTATGGCTACACCTTC | CAWSRLGGETYGYTF
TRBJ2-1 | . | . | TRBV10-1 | TGCGCCAGCAGTGAGGGGGCAGCAGGTGGATACAATGAGCAGTTCTTC | CASSEGAAGGYNEQFF
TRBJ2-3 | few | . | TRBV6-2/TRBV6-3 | TGTGCCAGCAGTTACTCCTATACGCAGTATTTT | CASSYSYTQYF
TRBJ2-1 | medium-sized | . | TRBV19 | TGTGCCAGTACCCTCGGGGCGTCCTACAATGAGCAGTTCTTC | CASTLGASYNEQFF
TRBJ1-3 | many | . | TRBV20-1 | TGCAGTGCTAGAGTCCTGGGTGGCAGGGCCCGCCGTAACTCTGGAAACACCATATATTTT | CSARVLGGRARRNSGNTIYF
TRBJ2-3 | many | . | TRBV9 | TGTGCCAGCAGCGCGGACGCCACAGATACGCAGTATTTT | CASSADATDTQYF
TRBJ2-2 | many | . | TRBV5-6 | TGTGCCAGCACCCTGCCGGGATCGAACACCGGGGAGCTGTTTTTT | CASTLPGSNTGELFF
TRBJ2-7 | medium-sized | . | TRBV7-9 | TGTGCCAGCAGCTTAGCAGAATACGAGCAGTACTTC | CASSLAEYEQYF
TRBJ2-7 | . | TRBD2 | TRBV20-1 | TGCAGTGCTAGGAAAACTAGCGGGAGGACCTACGAGCAGTACTTC | CSARKTSGRTYEQYF
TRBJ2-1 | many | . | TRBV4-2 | TGTGCCAGCAGCCAAGAACCCGCCAATGAGCAGTTCTTC | CASSQEPANEQFF
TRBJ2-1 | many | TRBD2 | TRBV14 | TGTGCCAGCAGCCAAGGGCAAGCGGGAGGGCCCATCAATGAGCAGTTCTTC | CASSQGQAGGPINEQFF
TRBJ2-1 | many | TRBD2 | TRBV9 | TGTGCCAGCAGCGGACCGGCGGGGGGCGAAGGCAATGAGCAGTTCTTC | CASSGPAGGEGNEQFF
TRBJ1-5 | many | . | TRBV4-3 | TGCGCCAGCAGCCAAGAAGTATGGTTGGTAAGAAGCAATCAGCCCCAGCATTTT | CASSQEVWLVRSNQPQHF
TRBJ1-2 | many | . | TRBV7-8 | TGTGCCAGCAGCTTACTCGGCCAGGGGTTTGGCTACACCTTC | CASSLLGQGFGYTF
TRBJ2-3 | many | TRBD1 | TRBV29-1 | TGCAGCGTGGGGGACAGGGTAATCACAGATACGCAGTATTTT | CSVGDRVITDTQYF
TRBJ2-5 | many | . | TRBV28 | TGTGCCAGCAGTTTAGTACAACAAGAGACCCAGTACTTC | CASSLVQQETQYF
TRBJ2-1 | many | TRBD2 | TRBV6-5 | TGTGCCAGCAGTTACTCTCTAGCGGGAGGGCTCCTGGCGTTCTTC | CASSYSLAGGLLAFF
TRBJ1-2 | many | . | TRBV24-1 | TGTGCCACCAGTGATGGCGGATTACTGAACTATGGCTACACCTTC | CATSDGGLLNYGYTF
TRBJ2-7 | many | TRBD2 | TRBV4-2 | TGTGCCAGCAGCCATTACCAGACTAGCGGATTCCACGAGCAGTACTTC | CASSHYQTSGFHEQYF
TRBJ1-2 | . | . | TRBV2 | TGTGCCAGCAGTGAAGAAGGCAGGGCAAACTATGGCTACACCTTC | CASSEEGRANYGYTF
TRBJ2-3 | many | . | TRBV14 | TGTGCCAGCAGCCAAGATATGTCAGGATATACGCAGTATTTT | CASSQDMSGYTQYF
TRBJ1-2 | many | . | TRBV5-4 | TGTGCCAGCAGCTTGATCGGGACAAACTATGGCTACACCTTC | CASSLIGTNYGYTF
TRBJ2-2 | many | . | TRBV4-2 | TGTGCCAGCAGTTCCCCGGGAGACACCGGGGAGCTGTTTTTT | CASSSPGDTGELFF
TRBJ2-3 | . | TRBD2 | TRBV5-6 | TGTGCCAGCAGCTGGACGGCCGGGACTAGCGGGAAGGATACGCAGTATTTT | CASSWTAGTSGKDTQYF
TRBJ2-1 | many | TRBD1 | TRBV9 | TGTGCCAGCAGCGACGGACAGGAACGAGAGCAGTTCTTC | CASSDGQEREQFF
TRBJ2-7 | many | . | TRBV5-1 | TGCGCCAGCAGCTTGACTAGCATTGTGGACGAGCAGTACTTC | CASSLTSIVDEQYF
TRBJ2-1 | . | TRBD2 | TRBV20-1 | TGCAGTGCTAGCGGGAGGTTTTCCTACAATGAGCAGTTCTTC | CSASGRFSYNEQFF
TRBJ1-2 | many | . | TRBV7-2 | TGTGCCAGCAGCGCTATCTATGGCTACACCTTC | CASSAIYGYTF
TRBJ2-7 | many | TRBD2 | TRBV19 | TGTGCCAGTAAAGGTGGGCCGGGACTAACCTACGAGCAGTACTTC | CASKGGPGLTYEQYF